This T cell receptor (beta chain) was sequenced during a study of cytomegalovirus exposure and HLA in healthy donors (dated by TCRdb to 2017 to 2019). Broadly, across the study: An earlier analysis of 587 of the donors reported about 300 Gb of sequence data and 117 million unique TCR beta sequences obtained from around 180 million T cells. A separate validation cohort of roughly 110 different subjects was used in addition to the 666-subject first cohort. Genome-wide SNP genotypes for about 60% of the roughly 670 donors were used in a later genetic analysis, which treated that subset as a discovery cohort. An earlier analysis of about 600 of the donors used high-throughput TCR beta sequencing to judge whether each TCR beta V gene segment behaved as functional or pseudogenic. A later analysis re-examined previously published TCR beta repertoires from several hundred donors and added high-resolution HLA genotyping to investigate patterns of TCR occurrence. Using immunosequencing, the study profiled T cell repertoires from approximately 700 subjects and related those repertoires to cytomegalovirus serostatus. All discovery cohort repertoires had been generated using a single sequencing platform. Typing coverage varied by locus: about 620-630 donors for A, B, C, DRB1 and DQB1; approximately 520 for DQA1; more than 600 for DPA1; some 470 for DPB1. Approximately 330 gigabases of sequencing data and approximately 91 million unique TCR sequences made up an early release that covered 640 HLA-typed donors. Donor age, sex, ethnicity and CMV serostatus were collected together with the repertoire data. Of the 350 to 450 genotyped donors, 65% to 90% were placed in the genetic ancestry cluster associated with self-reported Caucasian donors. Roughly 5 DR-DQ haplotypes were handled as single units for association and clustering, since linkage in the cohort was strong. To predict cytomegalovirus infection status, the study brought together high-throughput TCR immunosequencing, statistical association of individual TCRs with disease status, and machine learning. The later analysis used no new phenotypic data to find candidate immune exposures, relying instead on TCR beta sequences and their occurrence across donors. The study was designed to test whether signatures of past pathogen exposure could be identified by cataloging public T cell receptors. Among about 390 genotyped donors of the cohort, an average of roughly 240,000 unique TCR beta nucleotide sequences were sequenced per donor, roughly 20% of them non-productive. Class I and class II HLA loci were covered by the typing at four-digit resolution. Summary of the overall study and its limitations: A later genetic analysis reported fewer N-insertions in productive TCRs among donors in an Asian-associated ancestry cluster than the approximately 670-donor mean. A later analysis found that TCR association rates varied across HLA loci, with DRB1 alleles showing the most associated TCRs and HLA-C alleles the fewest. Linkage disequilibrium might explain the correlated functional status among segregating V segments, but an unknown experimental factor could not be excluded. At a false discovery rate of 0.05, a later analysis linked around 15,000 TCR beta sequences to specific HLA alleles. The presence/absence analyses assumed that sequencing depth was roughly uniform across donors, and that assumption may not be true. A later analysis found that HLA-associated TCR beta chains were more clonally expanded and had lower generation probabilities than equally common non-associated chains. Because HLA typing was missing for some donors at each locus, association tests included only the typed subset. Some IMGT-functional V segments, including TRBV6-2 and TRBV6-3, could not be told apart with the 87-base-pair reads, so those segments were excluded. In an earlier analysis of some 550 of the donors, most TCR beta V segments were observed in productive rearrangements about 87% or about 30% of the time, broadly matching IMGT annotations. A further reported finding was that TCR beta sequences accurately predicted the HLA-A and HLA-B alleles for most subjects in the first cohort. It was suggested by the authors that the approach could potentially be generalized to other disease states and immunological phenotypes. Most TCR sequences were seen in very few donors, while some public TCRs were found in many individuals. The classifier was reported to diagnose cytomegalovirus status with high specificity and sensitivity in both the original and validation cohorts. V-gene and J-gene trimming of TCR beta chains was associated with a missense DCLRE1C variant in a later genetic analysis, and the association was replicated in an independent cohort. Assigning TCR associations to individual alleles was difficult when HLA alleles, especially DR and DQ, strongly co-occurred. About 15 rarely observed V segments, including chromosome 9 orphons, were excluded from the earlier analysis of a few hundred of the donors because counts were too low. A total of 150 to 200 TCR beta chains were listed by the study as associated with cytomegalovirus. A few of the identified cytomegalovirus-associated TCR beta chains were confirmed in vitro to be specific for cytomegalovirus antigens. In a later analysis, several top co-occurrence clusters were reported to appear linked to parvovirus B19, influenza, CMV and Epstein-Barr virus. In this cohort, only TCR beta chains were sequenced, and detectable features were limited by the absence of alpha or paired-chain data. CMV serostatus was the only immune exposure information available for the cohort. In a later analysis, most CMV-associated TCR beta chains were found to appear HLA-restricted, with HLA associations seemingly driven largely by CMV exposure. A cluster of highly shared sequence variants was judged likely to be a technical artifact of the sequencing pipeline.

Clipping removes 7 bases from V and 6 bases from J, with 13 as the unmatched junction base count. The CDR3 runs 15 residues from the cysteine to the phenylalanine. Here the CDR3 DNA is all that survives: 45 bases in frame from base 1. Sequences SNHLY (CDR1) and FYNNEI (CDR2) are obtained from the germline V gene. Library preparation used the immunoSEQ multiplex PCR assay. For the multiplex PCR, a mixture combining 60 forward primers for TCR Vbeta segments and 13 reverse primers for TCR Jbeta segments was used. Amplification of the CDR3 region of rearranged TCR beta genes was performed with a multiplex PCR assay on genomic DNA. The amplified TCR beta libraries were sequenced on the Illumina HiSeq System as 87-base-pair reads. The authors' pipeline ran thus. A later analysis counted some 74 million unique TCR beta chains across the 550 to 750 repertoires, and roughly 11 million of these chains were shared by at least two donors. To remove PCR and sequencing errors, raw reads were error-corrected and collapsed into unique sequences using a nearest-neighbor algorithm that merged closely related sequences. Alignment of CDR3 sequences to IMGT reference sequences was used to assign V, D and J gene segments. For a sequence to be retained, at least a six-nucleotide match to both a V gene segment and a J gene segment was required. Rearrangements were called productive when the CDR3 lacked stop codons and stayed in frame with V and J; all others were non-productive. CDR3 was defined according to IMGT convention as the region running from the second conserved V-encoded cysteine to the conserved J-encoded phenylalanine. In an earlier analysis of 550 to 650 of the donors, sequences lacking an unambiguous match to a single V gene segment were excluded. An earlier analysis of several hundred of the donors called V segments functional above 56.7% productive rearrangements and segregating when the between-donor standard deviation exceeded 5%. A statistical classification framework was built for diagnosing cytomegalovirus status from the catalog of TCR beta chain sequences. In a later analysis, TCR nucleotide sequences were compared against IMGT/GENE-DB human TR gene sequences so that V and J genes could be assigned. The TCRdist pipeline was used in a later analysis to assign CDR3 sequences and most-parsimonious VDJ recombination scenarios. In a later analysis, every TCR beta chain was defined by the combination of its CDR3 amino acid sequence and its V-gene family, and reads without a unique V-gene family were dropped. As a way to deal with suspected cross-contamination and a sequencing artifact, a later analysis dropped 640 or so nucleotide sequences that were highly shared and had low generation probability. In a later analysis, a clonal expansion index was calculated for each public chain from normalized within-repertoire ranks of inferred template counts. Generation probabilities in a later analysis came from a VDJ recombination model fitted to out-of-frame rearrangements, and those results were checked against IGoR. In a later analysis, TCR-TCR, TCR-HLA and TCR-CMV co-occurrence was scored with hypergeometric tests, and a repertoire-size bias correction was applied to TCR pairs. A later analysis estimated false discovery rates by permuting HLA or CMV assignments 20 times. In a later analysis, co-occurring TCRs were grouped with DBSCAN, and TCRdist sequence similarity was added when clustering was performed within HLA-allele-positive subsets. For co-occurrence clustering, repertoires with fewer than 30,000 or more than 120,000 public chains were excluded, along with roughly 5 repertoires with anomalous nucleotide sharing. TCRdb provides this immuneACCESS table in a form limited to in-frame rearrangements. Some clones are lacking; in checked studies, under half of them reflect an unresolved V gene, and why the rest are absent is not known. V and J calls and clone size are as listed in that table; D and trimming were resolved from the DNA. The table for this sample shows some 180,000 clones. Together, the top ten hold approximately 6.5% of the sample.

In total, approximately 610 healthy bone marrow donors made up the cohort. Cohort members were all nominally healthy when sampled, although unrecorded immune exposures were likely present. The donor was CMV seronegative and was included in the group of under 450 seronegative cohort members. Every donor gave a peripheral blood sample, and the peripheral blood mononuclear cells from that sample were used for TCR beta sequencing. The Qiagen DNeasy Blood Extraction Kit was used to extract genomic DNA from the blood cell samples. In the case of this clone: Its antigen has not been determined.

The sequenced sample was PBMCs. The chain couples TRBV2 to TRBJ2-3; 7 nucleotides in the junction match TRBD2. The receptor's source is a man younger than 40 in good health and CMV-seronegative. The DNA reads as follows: TGTGCCAGCACCCTAGGCGGGAGTCTTGCCGATACGCAGTATTTT. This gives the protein CASTLGGSLADTQYF.